The 29 T cell receptor beta chains reported below all come from one sample, sequenced in a study of blood T cell repertoires in COVID-19. TCRdb's table, derived via immunoSEQ multiplex PCR, lists solely in-frame clones and lacks some. The sample holds approximately 440,000 clones, 88% seen once. The material sequenced was peripheral blood. The receptors originated from a woman aged 45-59 years with COVID-19, enrolled during active disease.

Turning to this clone: This CDR3 is also generated by other DNA sequences in the sample. The chain has TRBV9 and TRBJ1-6, with D tentatively TRBD1 (5 bases). Germline CDR1 reads SGDLS; CDR2 reads YYNGEE. The V gene lost 0 bases and the J gene lost 8 bases, with 6 bases spanning the gap. The CDR3 sequence is 13 residues long. As DNA, the CDR3 is TGTGCCAGCAGCGTAGCGGGGGATTCACCCCTCCACTTT. Amino acid sequence: CASSVAGDSPLHF.

Concerning this clone itself: The same CDR3 arises from other DNA sequences in this sample as well. This chain uses TRBV5-4 with TRBJ1-2; D gene unclear. The CDR3 has 15 amino acids. V lost 0 bases to trimming and J lost 8 bases, with 17 bases between them. Germline-derived CDR1 and CDR2 are SGHNT and YYREEE (reference sequence). The CDR3 reads CASSLANVALGGYTF. For the CDR3, the DNA is TGTGCCAGCAGCTTGGCTAACGTCGCCCTGGGCGGCTACACCTTC.

The CDR3 protein is CASTRGYSNQPQHF. The CDR3 coding sequence is TGTGCCAGCACCCGGGGTTATAGCAATCAGCCCCAGCATTTT. The rearrangement joins TRBV5-8 to TRBJ1-5; the D is unclear. The CDR3 has 14 residues. Germline values: CDR1 SGHTS, CDR2 YDEGEE. V dropped 6 bases and J dropped 0 bases, with 10 bases sitting between them. Full variable domain (missing parts from reference TRBV5-8 and TRBJ1-5): EAGVTQSPTHLIKTRGQQATLRCSPISGHTSVYWYQQALGLGLQFLLWYDEGEERNRGNFPPRFSGRQFPNYSSELNVNALELEDSALYLCASTRGYSNQPQHFGDGTRLSIL.

The chain recombines TRBV5-1 with TRBJ1-1; TRBD1 might be the D (5 bases). This CDR3 has 15 amino acids. The germline V and J ends were trimmed by 4 bases and 2 bases, with 15 bases remaining between them. From germline, CDR1 is SGHRS and CDR2 YFSETQ. The CDR3 sequence is CASSPEGVLNTEAFF. The DNA of the CDR3 is TGCGCCAGCAGCCCCGAAGGGGTGTTAAACACTGAAGCTTTCTTT.

As concerns this clone: One end of the junction fails to match germline, which may point to a read error. The V gene is TRBV12-5, the J gene TRBJ1-2; D gene ambiguous. Germline loops: CDR1 LGHNT, CDR2 FRNRAP. This CDR3 is built from 13 residues. The CDR3 spells CASGSGRVYGYTF. CDR3 nucleotides: TGTGCTAGTGGCTCCGGTCGGGTCTATGGCTACACTTTC.

The genes are TRBV29-1 and TRBJ2-7; D possibly corresponds to TRBD1 (6 bases). Germline-derived CDR1 and CDR2 are SQVTM and ANQGSEA. Trimming left V 4 bases short and J 5 bases short, with 21 bases between. The CDR3 is 15 amino acids. The CDR3, as DNA: TGCAGCGTTGCCATGGACAGCACTGGAAAAAACGAGCAGTACTTC. This encodes CSVAMDSTGKNEQYF.

V is TRBV19 and J is TRBJ2-6, with 10 bases aligning to TRBD1. The V gene end was trimmed by 5 bases and the J gene end by 0 bases; junction bases not matched to a gene: 13. This CDR3 is 20 amino acids long. The germline V gene has CDR1 LNHDA and CDR2 SQIVND (reference sequence). This CDR3 reads CASSASGQGPIASGANVLTF. DNA for the CDR3: TGTGCCAGTAGTGCCTCGGGACAGGGGCCCATCGCCTCTGGGGCCAACGTCCTGACTTTC.

The rearrangement joins TRBV19 to TRBJ1-5; 7 positions match TRBD1. The J segment lost 7 bases and the V segment lost 10 bases, leaving 22 bases of the junction unmatched. CDR1 and CDR2 from the germline V gene are LNHDA and SQIVND (reference sequence). The CDR3 spans 17 residues. The CDR3 DNA sequence: TGTGCCACCAAGGAGGACAGGAGATTCCGCTCAGGACAGCCCCAGCATTTT. It yields the protein CATKEDRRFRSGQPQHF. The full variable domain, rest sourced from reference TRBV19 and TRBJ1-5, is DGGITQSPKYLFRKEGQNVTLSCEQNLNHDAMYWYRQDPGQGLRLIYYSQIVNDFQKGDIAEGYSVSREKKESFPLTVTSAQKNPTAFYLCATKEDRRFRSGQPQHFGDGTRLSIL.

The V and J genes are TRBV30 and TRBJ1-2, with D unclear. There are 14 residues in the CDR3. In germline, CDR1 is GTSNPN, CDR2 SVGIG (reference sequence). Deletions cut 1 base from V and 7 bases from J, with 16 bases between. The CDR3 DNA sequence: TGTGCCTGGAGTGCTTATACCGGACTCTCTGGCTACACCTTC. The encoded protein is CAWSAYTGLSGYTF.

The sample holds many counts of this clone. The chain is built from TRBV5-1 and TRBJ2-7; 8 bases align to TRBD2. Trimming at V came to 0 bases and at J to 5 bases, leaving 7 bases not matched to a gene. Germline V gives CDR1 SGHRS, CDR2 YFSETQ. This CDR3 has 15 residues. In nucleotides, the CDR3 is TGCGCCAGCAGCTTGGCGGGGGGGCGAGTAAACGAGCAGTACTTC. This codes for CASSLAGGRVNEQYF.

The V and J genes are TRBV3-1 (or the pseudogene TRBV3-2) and TRBJ1-3, with TRBD1 matching 8 bases. Germline V gene sequence: CDR1 LGHDT, CDR2 YNNKEL (reference sequence). V trimming: 6 bases; J trimming: 4 bases; junction bases outside the gene matches: 8. This CDR3 is 15 amino acids long. The CDR3 nucleotides are TGTGCCAGCAGGGGGGGACAGGTCGCCGGAAACACCATATATTTT. Its translation: CASRGGQVAGNTIYF.

This clone was seen once. CDR3 sequence reads: CASSYDRGTEAFF. In DNA form, the CDR3 reads TGTGCCAGCAGTTACGACAGGGGAACTGAAGCTTTCTTT. The chain is built from TRBV6-5 and TRBJ1-1, with TRBD1 identical over 8 bases. J gave up 5 bases and V 2 bases, and 1 base lay outside the gene matches. This CDR3 comprises 13 residues. CDR1 is MNHEY and CDR2 is SVGAGI in the germline V gene.

The chain couples TRBV5-3 to TRBJ2-4; tentatively, D is TRBD2 (6 bases). TRBV5-3 is designated an ORF whose function remains uncertain. V was clipped by 4 bases and J by 1 base, with 9 bases between them. The CDR3 length is 14 residues. CDR3 residues: CARSARGAKNIQYF. CDR3 bases: TGTGCCAGAAGCGCCCGGGGGGCCAAAAACATTCAGTACTTC.

This rearrangement joins TRBV2 to TRBJ1-5; D perhaps matches TRBD1 (6 bases). CDR1 is SNHLY, CDR2 FYNNEI, per germline. CDR3 size: 13 residues. The germline V and J ends were trimmed by 5 bases and 6 bases, with 11 bases remaining between them. The CDR3 coding sequence is TGTGCCAGCAGTACAGGGTTTGGTCAGCCCCAGCATTTT. It translates to CASSTGFGQPQHF.

This chain links TRBV9 with TRBJ2-3; 11 positions match TRBD1. From germline, CDR1 is SGDLS and CDR2 YYNGEE. The CDR3 runs to 16 residues. With V trimmed by 3 bases and J by 3 bases, 6 bases remained unmatched. The chain's CDR3 is CASSAGGTGGTDTQYF. Written as DNA, the CDR3 is TGTGCCAGCAGCGCCGGAGGGACAGGGGGAACAGATACGCAGTATTTT.

The CDR3 reads CASSVRDSPGYGYTF. The CDR3 nucleotides read TGCGCCAGCAGCGTGCGCGACAGTCCAGGGTATGGCTACACCTTC. This chain links TRBV5-1 with TRBJ1-2; D might be TRBD1 (5 bases). V was cut by 4 bases and J by 5 bases, with 18 bases left in between. Germline CDR1 and CDR2: SGHRS and YFSETQ. The CDR3 consists of 15 residues.

The gene calls are TRBV2 and TRBJ1-5; tentatively, D is TRBD1 (5 bases). Trimming took 5 bases from V and 5 from J, leaving 16 bases between them. The germline CDR1 and CDR2 sequences are SNHLY and FYNNEI. The CDR3 covers 15 residues. CDR3 protein: CASSLAGRDDQPQHF. CDR3 sequence (DNA): TGTGCCAGCAGTCTTGCAGGGAGGGACGATCAGCCCCAGCATTTT.

This clone was detected only a few times. The chain recombines TRBV6-5 with TRBJ1-6; D gene ambiguous. CDR3 size: 14 residues. Germline CDR1 MNHEY, CDR2 SVGAGI. Trimming pared 6 bases from V and 14 bases from J, leaving 20 bases between. CDR3 protein: CASSRLLRQQALHF. The CDR3 DNA reads as TGTGCCAGCAGCCGCCTTCTAAGGCAGCAGGCCCTCCACTTT.

The V and J genes are TRBV6-2 or TRBV6-3 and TRBJ1-2, with 10 bases lining up with TRBD1. Germline V CDR1 and CDR2: MNHEY, SVGEGT. V was clipped by 6 bases and J by 5 bases; unmatched bases: 3. This CDR3 has 13 amino acids. Here the CDR3 reads CASSTGQGYGYTF. The CDR3 DNA reads as TGTGCCAGCAGCACGGGACAGGGGTATGGCTACACCTTC.

The J gene is TRBJ1-5, the V gene TRBV28, with D hard to call. Germline CDR1 MDHEN, CDR2 SYDVKM. CDR3 size: 12 residues. Deletions cut 4 bases from V and 7 bases from J, with 8 bases between. The CDR3 reads CASSSGSQPQHF. In DNA, the CDR3 is TGTGCCAGCAGTTCCGGGAGCCAGCCCCAGCATTTT.

The chain recombines TRBV12-3 or TRBV12-4 with TRBJ1-1; a weak D match, TRBD1 (5 bases). Trimming cost V 4 bases and J 0 bases, with 6 bases left between them. This CDR3 contains 13 residues. CDR3 sequence reads: CASSYRMNTEAFF. The CDR3, as DNA: TGTGCCAGCAGTTACAGGATGAACACTGAAGCTTTCTTT.

V and J are TRBV29-1 and TRBJ2-5; maybe TRBD1 (6 bases). CDR3 length equals 14 residues. Germline CDR1 and CDR2: SQVTM and ANQGSEA. V was cut by 7 bases and J by 5 bases, with 20 bases left in between. The CDR3 reads CSARVMDRIETQYF. The CDR3 region has the DNA TGCAGCGCTCGAGTGATGGACAGAATCGAGACCCAGTACTTC.

The chain carries TRBV11-2 and TRBJ2-3; 10 bases line up with TRBD2. CDR1 and CDR2 from the germline V gene are SGHAT and FQNNGV. The CDR3 loop spans 15 amino acids. After removal of 5 bases from V and 2 bases from J, the junction contained 4 bases not matched to a gene. For the CDR3, the DNA is TGTGCCAGCAGCCCCAGCGGGGGGGCCACAGATACGCAGTATTTT. As protein: CASSPSGGATDTQYF.

This chain links TRBV7-8 with TRBJ2-3; the D gene is possibly TRBD1 (6 bases). Germline lookup yields CDR1 SGHVS and CDR2 FQNEAQ. Trimming cost V 1 base and J 1 base, with 9 bases left between them. The CDR3 runs to 15 residues. The CDR3 bases are TGTGCCAGCAGCTTAGGGGACACCCGCACAGATACGCAGTATTTT. This codes for CASSLGDTRTDTQYF.

This clone has a single count. The V gene is TRBV3-1 (or the pseudogene TRBV3-2), the J gene TRBJ1-2; D ambiguous. The V and J ends lost 0 bases and 2 bases respectively, with 10 bases between them. Looked up from germline, CDR1 is LGHDT and CDR2 is YNNKEL (reference sequence). There are 15 residues in the CDR3. The CDR3 DNA reads TGTGCCAGCAGCCAAGATGGCCTTGTGAACTATGGCTACACCTTC. Translation gives CASSQDGLVNYGYTF.

The rearrangement joins TRBV19 to TRBJ2-3; 7 bases are a match to TRBD2. From germline, CDR1 is LNHDA and CDR2 SQIVND (reference sequence). V trimming: 1 base; J trimming: 8 bases; junction bases outside the gene matches: 6. The CDR3 has 14 amino acids. The CDR3 here is CASSIGLAESTQYF. CDR3 nucleotide sequence: TGTGCCAGTAGTATAGGGCTAGCGGAGAGTACGCAGTATTTT.

The chain recombines TRBV25-1 with TRBJ1-2, with D maybe TRBD1 (5 bases). The germline V gene encodes CDR1 MGHDK and CDR2 SYGVNS. V gave up 0 bases and J gave up 4 bases, with 9 bases separating them. CDR3 length equals 14 residues. The CDR3 reads CASSEYGGSYGYTF. The CDR3 nucleotides are TGTGCCAGCAGTGAATACGGGGGAAGCTATGGCTACACCTTC.

The chain is built from TRBV29-1 and TRBJ1-2; no reliable D call. The CDR3 is 15 residues long. CDR1 and CDR2 from the germline V gene are SQVTM and ANQGSEA. Deletions cut 3 bases from V and 4 bases from J, with 18 bases between. The CDR3 loop reads CSVERRRQVSYGYTF. The CDR3 nucleotides are TGCAGCGTTGAGAGACGACGGCAGGTTAGCTATGGCTACACCTTC. The full variable domain, rest sourced from reference TRBV29-1 and TRBJ1-2, is SAVISQKPSRDICQRGTSLTIQCQVDSQVTMMFWYRQQPGQSLTLIATANQGSEATYESGFVIDKFPISRPNLTFSTLTVSNMSPEDSSIYLCSVERRRQVSYGYTFGSGTRLTVV.

The CDR3 is CASSRGPQETQYF. The CDR3 bases are TGTGCCAGCAGCCGGGGGCCTCAAGAGACCCAGTACTTC. V and J are TRBV6-2 or TRBV6-3 and TRBJ2-5; perhaps D is TRBD1 or TRBD2 (6 bases each). Between the trimmed V and J ends, which lost 6 bases and 2 bases, there was a span of 10 bases. The CDR3 covers 13 residues. CDR1 is MNHEY and CDR2 is SVGEGT in the germline V gene.